This TCR beta chain was captured in a study of low-dose radiotherapy and immunotherapy resistance in tumors. This clonotype was observed many times. Germline CDR1 reads SGHRS; CDR2 reads YFSETQ. This CDR3 region has 13 residues. The ends were cut back, 7 bases at V and 1 base at J, with 6 bases in the middle. The sample's time point: before trial treatment. Donors were given nivolumab, ipilimumab, aspirin, low-dose cyclophosphamide and low-dose radiotherapy. Qualifying patients carried advanced solid tumors devoid of tumor-infiltrating lymphocytes. First-strand cDNA relied on TRAV- and TRBV-specific primers spanning alpha and beta chains. TCRs underwent about 22 PCR cycles of amplification with a constant-region primer and V-primer adapter. TCRdb re-analysed the reads in MiXCR, keeping a single row per CDR3 protein. The table includes 64,000 or so distinct CDR3 sequences, approximately 25% detected once.

The chain links TRBV5-1 to TRBJ2-6; no firm D call. The material sequenced was PBMCs, taken before treatment. The sequence was collected from a male donor with rectosigmoid adenocarcinoma. The CDR3 DNA follows: TGCGCCAGCGGGTCGTCTGGGGCCAACGTCCTGACTTTC. Translated: CASGSSGANVLTF.